The clone carrying this TCR beta chain was seen repeatedly, ten times or more. The CDR3 has 17 residues. In germline, CDR1 is MNHEY, CDR2 SVGEGT. Trimming left V 2 bases short and J 1 base short, with 18 bases between. The TCR beta CDR3 regions underwent amplification using RNA transcripts as the source. With the HTBI primer set, the TCR CDR3 went through a first round of RT-PCR. TCRdb ran MiXCR on the multiplex PCR reads and lists one entry per CDR3 protein. The sample has fewer than 400,000 distinct CDR3 sequences, about a sixth seen once. The data were taken from a study of T cells in Graves' hyperthyroidism and ophthalmopathy.

Sequencing was done on a sample of blood. The receptor was isolated from a woman between 18 and 30 years old with Graves' hyperthyroidism that later progressed to Graves' ophthalmopathy. This chain uses TRBV6-2 or TRBV6-3 with TRBJ2-7; the D gene is possibly TRBD2 (6 bases). The CDR3 spells CASSYTRERARSYEQYF. Here the CDR3 DNA reads TGTGCCAGCAGTTACACCCGAGAGCGGGCGAGATCCTACGAGCAGTACTTC.